The 20 T cell receptor beta chains reported below all come from one sample, sequenced in a study of shared clonotypes between healthy human individuals. Generated by immunoSEQ multiplex PCR, the TCRdb table keeps only in-frame clones and is missing some. The top ten clones hold more than 1.5% of a sample with some 2.1 million clones, about 94% of them seen once. Only CD45RO-negative cells positively selected for CCR7 counted as naive CD8 cells, so terminally differentiated effector memory CD45RA+ cells were excluded. Input material: naive CD8+ T cells from PBMCs. The receptors were gathered from a young man in good health. Some clones in this sample may be carry-over from other donors' samples.

V gene TRBV6-1 combines with J gene TRBJ2-7; 12 bases agree with TRBD2. Trimming removed 10 bases from V and 3 bases from J; junction bases left unmatched: 7. There are 14 residues in the CDR3. Germline V lookup: CDR1 MNHNS, CDR2 SASEGT. CDR3 sequence reads: CATLAGGPHYEQYF. CDR3 nucleotide sequence: TGTGCCACCCTAGCGGGAGGGCCTCACTACGAGCAGTACTTC.

This clone was found once. The rearrangement joins TRBV9 to TRBJ2-1, with 10 bases fitting TRBD2. The CDR3 runs to 17 residues. Trimming at V came to 1 base and at J to 6 bases, leaving 10 bases not matched to a gene. CDR1 is SGDLS and CDR2 is YYNGEE in the germline V gene. In DNA, the CDR3 is TGTGCCAGCAGCGTATCATGGGTACTAGCGGGACTCAATGAGCAGTTCTTC. Its translation is CASSVSWVLAGLNEQFF.

The chain has TRBV11-2 and TRBJ1-1; D possibly corresponds to TRBD1 (6 bases). The V end lost 1 base, the J end lost 7 bases, and 10 bases lay between the germline ends. Germline V gene data show CDR1 as SGHAT and CDR2 as FQNNGV. The CDR3 consists of 13 residues. CDR3 nucleotide sequence: TGTGCCAGCAGCTTAGGGGGGCCCCTTGAAGCTTTCTTT. Encoded protein: CASSLGGPLEAFF.

The V and J genes are TRBV4-1 and TRBJ2-1; 10 bases map to TRBD2. V dropped 1 base and J dropped 6; count of bases not matched to a gene: 9. The CDR3 has 17 amino acids. The V gene's germline CDR1 is MGHRA and CDR2 YSYEKL. DNA for the CDR3: TGCGCCAGCAGCCAAGGCCAGGGACTAGCGTACACCAATGAGCAGTTCTTC. Translating it yields CASSQGQGLAYTNEQFF.

The chain combines TRBV6-6 with TRBJ2-7, with 8 nucleotides matching TRBD1. Per germline, CDR1 MNHNY and CDR2 SVGAGI (reference sequence). This CDR3 contains 13 residues. Trimming took 4 bases from V and 6 from J; bases not matched to a gene: 5. CDR3 DNA sequence: TGTGCCAGCAGTTTTCAGACAGGGGTCGAGCAGTACTTC. This sequence encodes CASSFQTGVEQYF.

The rearrangement uses TRBV4-2 and TRBJ2-1; a possible D gene is TRBD2 (6 bases). The V end lost 1 base, the J end lost 0 bases, and 22 bases lay between the germline ends. This CDR3 spans 20 amino acids. CDR1 is LGHNA, CDR2 YNFKEQ, per germline. In nucleotides, the CDR3 is TGTGCCAGCAGCCAAGGGGGACTCCCTACCTTAACGAGCTCCTACAATGAGCAGTTCTTC. Amino acid sequence: CASSQGGLPTLTSSYNEQFF.

The chain couples TRBV27 to TRBJ2-3, with TRBD1 identical over 10 bases. The ends lost 3 bases at V and 4 bases at J; junction bases unmatched: 1. The CDR3 loop spans 14 amino acids. Germline V CDR1 and CDR2: MNHEY, SMNVEV (reference sequence). The CDR3 bases are TGTGCCAGCAGTTTGGGACAGGGGTCAGATACGCAGTATTTT. It codes for CASSLGQGSDTQYF.

This clone was counted only a few times. The gene calls are TRBV19 and TRBJ1-1; a possible D gene is TRBD1 (5 bases). The CDR3 extends over 15 amino acids. Germline V gene lookup returns CDR1 LNHDA and CDR2 SQIVND (reference sequence). The ends were cut back, 5 bases at V and 2 bases at J, with 15 bases in the middle. The CDR3 reads CASSPRGRPNTEAFF. DNA of the CDR3: TGTGCCAGTAGTCCCCGGGGACGGCCAAACACTGAAGCTTTCTTT.

The rearrangement uses TRBV23-1 and TRBJ2-7; 7 bases are shared with TRBD1. TRBV23-1 is classed as an ORF, of uncertain function. Trimming took 3 bases from V and 3 from J; bases not matched to a gene: 11. This CDR3 has 16 amino acids. CDR3 coding DNA: TGCGCCAGCAGTCACCCTCCGGGACAGCGAAACTACGAGCAGTACTTC. Its translation is CASSHPPGQRNYEQYF.

The chain couples TRBV4-1 to TRBJ1-5; perhaps TRBD1 as D (5 bases). Germline CDR1 reads MGHRA; CDR2 reads YSYEKL. This CDR3 is built from 13 residues. Between the trimmed V and J ends, which lost 4 bases and 4 bases, there was a span of 8 bases. This CDR3 reads CASSPQGNQPQHF. The CDR3 region has the DNA TGCGCCAGCAGCCCTCAGGGTAATCAGCCCCAGCATTTT.

The chain links TRBV7-9 to TRBJ2-1; D gene ambiguous. The CDR3 contains 13 residues. Trimming cost V 5 bases and J 7 bases, with 12 bases left between them. Per the germline V gene, CDR1 is SEHNR and CDR2 is FQNEAQ (reference sequence). The CDR3 DNA reads TGTGCCAGCAGCCCGCCTACCGAGAATGAGCAGTTCTTC. Translated: CASSPPTENEQFF.

The rearrangement links TRBV27 to TRBJ1-5; TRBD1 aligns across 7 bases. Germline trimming cut 3 bases from V and 7 bases from J; bases unmatched to any gene: 6. CDR1 is MNHEY, CDR2 SMNVEV, per germline (reference sequence). This CDR3 comprises 14 residues. The CDR3 nucleotides are TGTGCCAGCAGTTTCTTAGGGGGCAGGCAGCCCCAGCATTTT. It yields the protein CASSFLGGRQPQHF.

The chain carries TRBV18 and TRBJ2-7; the D is unclear. The length of the CDR3 is 15 residues. The germline V gene has CDR1 KGHSH and CDR2 LQKENI. Trimming shortened V by 1 base and J by 1 base, and 11 bases separated the two germline ends. CDR3 DNA sequence: TGTGCCAGCTCACCACTAGAAGGGAAATCCTACGAGCAGTACTTC. Translating it yields CASSPLEGKSYEQYF.

This sequence joins TRBV27 and TRBJ2-2; D is perhaps TRBD1 or TRBD2 (5 bases each). V was cut by 5 bases and J by 0 bases, with 10 bases left in between. CDR1 is MNHEY and CDR2 is SMNVEV in the germline V gene (reference sequence). CDR3 size: 15 residues. CDR3 sequence: CASSPRGPNTGELFF. Here the CDR3 DNA reads TGTGCCAGCAGTCCCCGGGGACCGAACACCGGGGAGCTGTTTTTT.

The chain joins TRBV27 to TRBJ2-3, with TRBD2 matching over 11 bases. Losses at the gene ends were 7 bases for V and 6 bases for J; bases not matched to a gene: 6. This CDR3 has 14 residues. Germline CDR1 is MNHEY and CDR2 is SMNVEV (reference sequence). The CDR3 sequence: CASKLAGEGDTQYF. The CDR3 DNA reads as TGTGCCAGCAAACTAGCGGGAGAAGGTGATACGCAGTATTTT.

The chain combines TRBV27 with TRBJ2-7; D could derive from TRBD1 or TRBD2 (5 bases each). Germline CDR1 is MNHEY and CDR2 is SMNVEV (reference sequence). The CDR3 is made up of 12 amino acids. The ends were cut back, 4 bases at V and 9 bases at J, with 13 bases in the middle. CDR3 coding DNA: TGTGCCAGCAGTTCCCAGTGGGACCGGCAGTACTTC. This translates into CASSSQWDRQYF.

The chain is built from TRBV5-1 and TRBJ1-1; no definite D call. Trimming shortened V by 4 bases and J by 5 bases, and 15 bases separated the two germline ends. The CDR3 sequence is 14 residues long. The germline CDR1 and CDR2 sequences are SGHRS and YFSETQ. The CDR3 nucleotides read TGCGCCAGCAGCGCCAGGATTGGGAATACTGAAGCTTTCTTT. Its translation is CASSARIGNTEAFF. Full variable domain (missing parts from reference TRBV5-1 and TRBJ1-1): KAGVTQTPRYLIKTRGQQVTLSCSPISGHRSVSWYQQTPGQGLQFLFEYFSETQRNKGNFPGRFSGRQFSNSRSEMNVSTLELGDSALYLCASSARIGNTEAFFGQGTRLTVV.

The rearrangement links TRBV30 to TRBJ1-5; D call uncertain. CDR3 length equals 15 residues. Germline V gene data show CDR1 as GTSNPN and CDR2 as SVGIG (reference sequence). Trimming shortened V by 4 bases and J by 0 bases, and 13 bases separated the two germline ends. The CDR3 reads CAWTAAGFSNQPQHF. For the CDR3, the DNA is TGTGCCTGGACCGCCGCGGGGTTTAGCAATCAGCCCCAGCATTTT.

The rearrangement joins TRBV19 to TRBJ1-1; 7 bases line up with TRBD1. The germline V gene encodes CDR1 LNHDA and CDR2 SQIVND (reference sequence). The CDR3 has 14 amino acids. With 7 bases clipped from V and 0 bases from J, the junction kept 5 bases outside the gene matches. In DNA form, the CDR3 reads TGTGCCAGTACTCACAGGGGAATGAACACTGAAGCTTTCTTT. This codes for CASTHRGMNTEAFF. The full variable domain, with the rest looked up from reference TRBV19 and TRBJ1-1, is DGGITQSPKYLFRKEGQNVTLSCEQNLNHDAMYWYRQDPGQGLRLIYYSQIVNDFQKGDIAEGYSVSREKKESFPLTVTSAQKNPTAFYLCASTHRGMNTEAFFGQGTRLTVV.

This rearrangement joins TRBV5-4 to TRBJ2-7; 10 nucleotides align to TRBD1. Germline assignment: CDR1 SGHNT and CDR2 YYREEE (reference sequence). V lost 4 bases to trimming and J lost 3 bases; unmatched junction nucleotides: 7. The CDR3 contains 15 residues. Here the CDR3 reads CASSPIGTGVYEQYF. In DNA, the CDR3 is TGTGCCAGCAGCCCCATCGGGACAGGGGTCTACGAGCAGTACTTC.